Below are 2 T cell receptor beta chains sequenced from a single sample in a study of T-cell reconstitution after alpha-beta-depleted transplantation in children. This sample's TCRbeta library carried unique molecular identifier barcodes. TCRdb ran MiXCR on the PCR reads and lists one entry per CDR3 protein. The sample lists about 230,000 distinct CDR3 sequences, over 9.5% seen once, with about 5.4% in the top ten. Sequencing used PBMCs from the stem cell graft donor, obtained from the stem cell graft. The source of these receptors is a human donor who donated a stem cell graft to a child with SCID.

This clonotype was seen a handful of times. CDR3 DNA: TGTGCCAGCAGCCAAACTAGCGGGGGGGACAAAGAGACCCAGTACTTC. It encodes CASSQTSGGDKETQYF. This chain connects TRBV3-1 to TRBJ2-5; 13 bases fit TRBD2. V dropped 2 bases and J dropped 3; count of bases not matched to a gene: 3. CDR1 is LGHDT and CDR2 is YNNKEL in the germline V gene (reference sequence). The CDR3 has 16 amino acids.

This clonotype was detected many times. The rearrangement joins TRBV7-2 to TRBJ1-2; D is unclear. The CDR3 runs 15 residues. Germline V CDR1 and CDR2: SGHTA, FQGNSA. The V end was cut by 1 base, the J end by 4 bases, with 13 bases between. The CDR3 sequence: CASSLEFRGSYGYTF. The CDR3 DNA follows: TGTGCCAGCAGCTTAGAGTTCCGGGGAAGCTATGGCTACACCTTC.